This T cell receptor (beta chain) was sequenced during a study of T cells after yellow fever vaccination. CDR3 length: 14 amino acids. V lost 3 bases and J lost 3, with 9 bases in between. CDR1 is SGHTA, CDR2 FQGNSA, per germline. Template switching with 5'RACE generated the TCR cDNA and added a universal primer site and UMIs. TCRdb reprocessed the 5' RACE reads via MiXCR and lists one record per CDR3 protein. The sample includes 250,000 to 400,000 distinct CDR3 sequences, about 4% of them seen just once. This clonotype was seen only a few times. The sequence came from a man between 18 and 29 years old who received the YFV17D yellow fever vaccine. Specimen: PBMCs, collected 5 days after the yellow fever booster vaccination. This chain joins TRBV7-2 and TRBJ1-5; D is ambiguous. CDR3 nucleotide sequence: TGTGCCAGCAGCTTCACGGAGTACAATCAGCCCCAGCATTTT. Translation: CASSFTEYNQPQHF.